Following are 4 T cell receptor beta chains from one sample sequenced in a study of T cell changes during pregnancy in multiple sclerosis. Generated by immunoSEQ multiplex PCR, the TCRdb table keeps only in-frame clones and is missing some. This table holds about 80,000 clones, about 92% found once. The input for sequencing was peripheral blood, taken before pregnancy. These receptors came from a female donor with multiple sclerosis, enrolled in a pregnancy study.

The CDR3, as DNA: TGCGCCAGCAGCTCTAGCGGGGGTTACGAGCAGTACTTC. It is translated as CASSSSGGYEQYF. This sequence joins TRBV4-1 and TRBJ2-7; 10 bases match TRBD2. There are 13 residues in the CDR3. The V gene end was trimmed by 5 bases and the J gene end by 4 bases; junction bases not matched to a gene: 2. Per the germline V gene, CDR1 is MGHRA and CDR2 is YSYEKL.

The CDR3 DNA follows: TGTGCCAGCAGTGGGGTCGGTGGGGGGTACAATCAGCCCCAGCATTTT. Its translation: CASSGVGGGYNQPQHF. This chain connects TRBV27 to TRBJ1-5; tentatively, D is TRBD1 (5 bases). The CDR3 length is 16 residues. Trimming pared 5 bases from V and 3 bases from J, leaving 17 bases between. CDR1 is MNHEY, CDR2 SMNVEV, per germline (reference sequence).

The rearrangement uses TRBV6-5 and TRBJ1-1; tentatively, D is TRBD1 (6 bases). The CDR3 runs 14 residues. CDR1 is MNHEY, CDR2 SVGAGI, per germline. V lost 5 bases and J 0 bases, leaving 10 bases between the germline ends. CDR3 amino acids: CASSRTDMNTEAFF. The DNA for the CDR3 is TGTGCCAGCAGTCGGACAGATATGAACACTGAAGCTTTCTTT.

This chain joins TRBV14 and TRBJ2-7, with 9 bases fitting TRBD2. The J segment lost 4 bases and the V segment lost 5 bases, leaving 6 bases of the junction unmatched. This CDR3 region has 14 residues. Germline V gene lookup returns CDR1 SGHDN and CDR2 FVKESK. CDR3 nucleotides: TGTGCCAGCAGCTTAGCGGGAGCCCGTTACGAGCAGTACTTC. Translated: CASSLAGARYEQYF.